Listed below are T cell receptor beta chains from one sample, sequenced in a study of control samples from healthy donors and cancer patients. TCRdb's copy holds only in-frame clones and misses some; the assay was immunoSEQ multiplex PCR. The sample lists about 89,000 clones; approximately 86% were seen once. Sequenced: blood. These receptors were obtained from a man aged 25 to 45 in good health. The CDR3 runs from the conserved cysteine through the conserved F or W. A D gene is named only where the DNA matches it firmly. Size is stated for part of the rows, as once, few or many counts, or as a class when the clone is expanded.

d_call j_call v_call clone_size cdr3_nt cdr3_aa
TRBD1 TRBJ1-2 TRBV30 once TGTGCCTCGATTACACAGGGGGATGGCTACACCTTC CASITQGDGYTF
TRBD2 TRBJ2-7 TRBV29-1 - TGCAGCGTCTTGGGGAGGGCGAACTACGAGCAGTACTTC CSVLGRANYEQYF
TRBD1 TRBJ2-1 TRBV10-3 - TGTGCCATCAGCCGCGGGACAGGGGGTTACAATGAGCAGTTCTTC CAISRGTGGYNEQFF
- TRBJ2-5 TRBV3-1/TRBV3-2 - TGTGCCAGCAGCCAGGATACAGCGGACCAAGAGACCCAGTACTTC CASSQDTADQETQYF
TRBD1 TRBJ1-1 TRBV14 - TGTGCCAGCAGCTGGGTTACAGGGGGCATGGGGAACACTGAAGCTTTCTTT CASSWVTGGMGNTEAFF
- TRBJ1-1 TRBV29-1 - TGCAGCGTTGTTACCGGGGCTGAAGCTTTCTTT CSVVTGAEAFF
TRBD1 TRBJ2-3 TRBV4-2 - TGTGCCAGCAGCAAACCGGGACAGCAGACAGATACGCAGTATTTT CASSKPGQQTDTQYF
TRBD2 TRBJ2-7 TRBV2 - TGTGCCAGCAGTGAAAGAATAGGAGGGAGCGGGAGGGAGCAGTACTTC CASSERIGGSGREQYF
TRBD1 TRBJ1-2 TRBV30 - TGTGCCTGGACCTCGGACAGGCGCTATGGCTACACCTTC CAWTSDRRYGYTF
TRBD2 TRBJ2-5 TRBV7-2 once TGTGCCAGCAGCTCCGCCCTAGCGGGGGTGGGGGCGGTCCAGTACTTC CASSSALAGVGAVQYF
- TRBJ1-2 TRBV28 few TGTGCCAGCAGTCTAACTCCGGTGGGTAACTATGGCTACACCTTC CASSLTPVGNYGYTF
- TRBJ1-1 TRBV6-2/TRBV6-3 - TGTGCCAGCAGTTACTCGTTATTGAACACTGAAGCTTTCTTT CASSYSLLNTEAFF
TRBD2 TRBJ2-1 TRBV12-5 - TGTGCTAGTGGTCCTAGGACTAGCAATGAGCAGTTCTTC CASGPRTSNEQFF
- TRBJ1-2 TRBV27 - TGTGCCAGCAGTTCCTCCTGGGACGGTGGGGGCTACACCTTC CASSSSWDGGGYTF
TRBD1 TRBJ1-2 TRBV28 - TGTGCCAGCAGTTCCCCCGGGACAGGGGACTATGGCTACACCTTC CASSSPGTGDYGYTF
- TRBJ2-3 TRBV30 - TGTGCCTGGAGTGTCGGGCTCAGGGGAGATACGCAGTATTTT CAWSVGLRGDTQYF
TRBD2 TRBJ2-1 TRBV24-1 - TGTGCCACCAGTGATAAGGCTAGCGGGGGGGCTGGGACCTACAATGAGCAGTTCTTC CATSDKASGGAGTYNEQFF
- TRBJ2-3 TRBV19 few TGTGCCAGTAGTGGACAGAGTTCACTGACAGATACGCAGTATTTT CASSGQSSLTDTQYF
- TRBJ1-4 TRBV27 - TGTGCCAGCAGCCAGTCAGACAGTGAATATGAAAAACTGTTTTTT CASSQSDSEYEKLFF
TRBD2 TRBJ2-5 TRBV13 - TGTGCCAGCAGCACCAGGACTAGCGGACCGCAAGAGACCCAGTACTTC CASSTRTSGPQETQYF
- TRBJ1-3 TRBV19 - TGTGCCAGTAGTATTTCACTGGGAGACTCTGGAAACACCATATATTTT CASSISLGDSGNTIYF
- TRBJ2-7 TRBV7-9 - TGTGCCAGCAGCTTAGCTGGCGCCTACGAGCAGTACTTC CASSLAGAYEQYF
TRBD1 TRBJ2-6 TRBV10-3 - TGTGCCATCAGTGAGTCGGGGACAGGCTCTGGGGCCAACGTCCTGACTTTC CAISESGTGSGANVLTF
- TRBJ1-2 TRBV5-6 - TGTGCCAGCAGCTCGTGGGCCCACTATGGCTACACCTTC CASSSWAHYGYTF
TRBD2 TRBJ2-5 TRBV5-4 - TGTGCCAGCAGCTTTCGACTAGCGGGGGATCAAGAGACCCAGTACTTC CASSFRLAGDQETQYF
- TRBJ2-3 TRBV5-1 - TGCGCCAGCAGCTTAGGCATGACAGATACGCAGTATTTT CASSLGMTDTQYF
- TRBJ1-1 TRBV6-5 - TGTGCCAGCAGTTACAGCTTCCTCGACACTGAAGCTTTCTTT CASSYSFLDTEAFF
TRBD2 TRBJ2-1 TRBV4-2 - TGTGCCAGCAGCCAAGATTTGCGACTAGCGGGGGGGATACATGAGCAGTTCTTC CASSQDLRLAGGIHEQFF
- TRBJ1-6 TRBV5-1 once TGCGCCAGCAGCTTTTCAGGGGAATTAGCTTCACCCCTCCACTTT CASSFSGELASPLHF
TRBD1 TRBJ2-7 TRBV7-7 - TGTGCTAGCAGCCCTGGACAGGGGGCTTGGTACGAGCAGTACTTC CASSPGQGAWYEQYF
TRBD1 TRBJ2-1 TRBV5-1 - TGCGCCAGCAGCAATACAGGGGTCCCTGAGCAGTTCTTC CASSNTGVPEQFF
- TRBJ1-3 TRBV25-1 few TGTGCCAGCAGTCTATCGGGGGACACCATATATTTT CASSLSGDTIYF
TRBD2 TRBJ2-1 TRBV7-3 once TGTGCCAGCAGCTTAGAAGGGACTAGGGGATTTGAGCAGTTCTTC CASSLEGTRGFEQFF
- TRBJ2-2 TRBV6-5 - TGTGCCAGCAGTTTAGTTTTGGTGAACACCGGGGAGCTGTTTTTT CASSLVLVNTGELFF
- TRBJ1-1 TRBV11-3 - TGTGCCAGCAGCTTATACAGCGGGACTGAAGCTTTCTTT CASSLYSGTEAFF
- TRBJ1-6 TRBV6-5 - TGTGCCAGCAGTTACAGGACGGCTGACTATTCACCCCTCCACTTT CASSYRTADYSPLHF
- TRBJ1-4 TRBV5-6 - TGTGCCAGCAGCTTGGAAGGCGAAGGGGTTGGGAAACTGTTTTTT CASSLEGEGVGKLFF
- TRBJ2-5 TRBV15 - TGTGCCACCAGCGCAGGGGGAGGAGAGACCCAGTACTTC CATSAGGGETQYF
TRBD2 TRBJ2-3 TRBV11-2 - TGTGCCAGCAGCTTAGGTGGGAGGGGCCGGGGAGATACGCAGTATTTT CASSLGGRGRGDTQYF
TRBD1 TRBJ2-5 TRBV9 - TGTGCCAGCAGCGCCGGGACAGGCGCGGGTCGGGAGACCCAGTACTTC CASSAGTGAGRETQYF
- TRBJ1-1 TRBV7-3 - TGTGCCAGCAGCCCAGGACAGTCGAACACTGAAGCTTTCTTT CASSPGQSNTEAFF
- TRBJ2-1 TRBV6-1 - TGTGCCAGCAGTGACCGTACTAGAGACGAGGAGCAGTTCTTC CASSDRTRDEEQFF
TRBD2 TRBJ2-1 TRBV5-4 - TGTGCCAGCAGCTTGACGGCGGGGGGGCCGGGGAATGAGCAGTTCTTC CASSLTAGGPGNEQFF